Below are 24 T cell receptor beta chains sequenced from a single sample in a study of prognosis after radiotherapy for stage I lung cancer. From genomic DNA, two-round multiplex PCR was used to amplify TCR beta CDR3. Individual primers that were specific to each TRBV and TRBJ gene served in first-round PCR. Each CDR3 protein gets one entry after TCRdb re-called the multiplex PCR reads with MiXCR. The sample records nearly 25,000 distinct CDR3 sequences, under 40% being singletons. The sequences come from PBMCs, collected before or after stereotactic body radiation therapy (not recorded which). These receptors originate from a donor at least 50 years old with non-small cell lung cancer.

This clonotype was picked up a small number of times. A much more abundant neighbour one base away suggests this may be a read error. The CDR3 spells CASSLGGSGTDAQYF. The CDR3, as DNA: TGCGCCAGCAGCTTGGGGGGAAGTGGCACAGATGCGCAGTATTTT. The chain uses TRBV5-1 and TRBJ2-3; D remains ambiguous. Germline CDR1 SGHRS, CDR2 YFSETQ. The CDR3 is made up of 15 amino acids.

This clonotype was counted many times. The chain uses TRBV5-1 and TRBJ2-7; the D gene is possibly TRBD2 (7 bases). Trimming removed 4 bases at V and 9 bases at J, with 17 bases between. Germline V gene sequence: CDR1 SGHRS, CDR2 YFSETQ. CDR3 length: 13 residues. In nucleotides, the CDR3 is TGCGCCAGCAGCCCCCTGGGAGGGGGAGCGCAGTACTTC. Translating gives CASSPLGGGAQYF.

The chain couples TRBV19 to TRBJ2-7; 8 bases are a match to TRBD2. The germline gives CDR1 LNHDA, CDR2 SQIVND (reference sequence). CDR3 length equals 14 residues. Unmatched junction bases numbered 14, after V lost 3 bases and J lost 13 bases. The CDR3 is CASSIQLAGYDHYF. The CDR3 DNA sequence: TGTGCCAGTAGTATTCAGCTAGCGGGTTACGATCATTACTTC.

This clonotype was found many times. This chain uses TRBV15 with TRBJ1-5, with D perhaps matching TRBD1 (6 bases). The CDR3 spans 14 residues. V dropped 0 bases and J dropped 4 bases, with 7 bases sitting between them. The germline V gene has CDR1 LNHNV and CDR2 YYDKDF (reference sequence). The DNA of the CDR3 is TGTGCCACCAGCAGAGAGGGGGCTAATCAGCCCCAGCATTTT. This translates into CATSREGANQPQHF.

This clonotype was counted at least ten times. The chain links TRBV7-9 to TRBJ2-1; a possible D gene is TRBD1 (5 bases). V dropped 0 bases and J dropped 9 bases, with 15 bases sitting between them. CDR3 length equals 15 residues. The V gene's germline CDR1 is SEHNR and CDR2 FQNEAQ (reference sequence). Written as DNA, the CDR3 is TGTGCCAGCAGCTTAGCGTCCACAGGTTCGGTTGAGCAGTTCTTC. Its protein is CASSLASTGSVEQFF.

The J gene is TRBJ2-3, the V gene TRBV6-1; 9 bases fit TRBD2. V trimming: 5 bases; J trimming: 4 bases; junction bases outside the gene matches: 16. The CDR3 runs 18 residues. The V gene's germline CDR1 is MNHNS and CDR2 SASEGT. CDR3 loop: CASSRLAGRAPFADTQYF. For the CDR3, the DNA is TGTGCCAGCAGTCGGCTAGCGGGAAGGGCTCCCTTTGCAGATACGCAGTATTTT.

DNA for the CDR3: TGTGCCAGCAGTGAAAAGCAGGTTGGGTCGAATGAGCAGTTCTTC. This gives the protein CASSEKQVGSNEQFF. This sequence joins TRBV6-2 or TRBV6-3 and TRBJ2-1; D unresolved. In germline, CDR1 is MNHEY, CDR2 SVGEGT. This CDR3 comprises 15 residues. The germline V and J ends were trimmed by 5 bases and 7 bases, with 18 bases remaining between them.

By share, this clonotype ranks as medium-sized. This chain's CDR3 is CASSVGYGAAGSPLHF. CDR3 sequence (DNA): TGTGCCAGCAGTGTTGGGTATGGGGCGGCGGGCTCACCCCTCCACTTT. The chain combines TRBV6-1 with TRBJ1-6, with D possibly TRBD1 on 5 matching bases. Germline V CDR1 and CDR2: MNHNS, SASEGT. The CDR3 runs to 16 residues. Trimming took 4 bases from V and 10 from J, leaving 20 bases between them.

This clonotype came up many times. J is TRBJ2-3 and V is TRBV24-1; TRBD2 is a possible D gene (6 bases). Germline V gives CDR1 KGHDR, CDR2 SFDVKD. With 4 bases removed from V and 0 bases from J, the gap between germline ends came to 13 bases. CDR3 length: 16 residues. CDR3 region: CATSDPSGSSTDTQYF. CDR3 DNA: TGTGCCACCAGTGACCCAAGCGGGTCCAGCACAGATACGCAGTATTTT.

The rearrangement uses TRBV30 and TRBJ2-2; the D is unclear. CDR3 length: 15 residues. V was shortened by 3 bases and J by 3 bases, with 14 bases between the two germline ends. Germline loops: CDR1 GTSNPN, CDR2 SVGIG (reference sequence). DNA of the CDR3: TGTGCCTGGAGAGGCCAGGTTAGGGACACCGGGGAGCTGTTTTTT. Protein product: CAWRGQVRDTGELFF.

This chain uses TRBV12-3 or TRBV12-4 with TRBJ1-6; D ambiguous. There are 14 residues in the CDR3. Trimming stripped 6 bases from V and 6 bases from J, with 12 bases between. The CDR3 region is CASRGSQSNSPLHF. CDR3 DNA sequence: TGTGCCAGCAGGGGATCTCAGAGTAATTCACCCCTCCACTTT.

As concerns this clonotype: This may come from a read error, since a much larger clone is one base off. The chain links TRBV7-2 to TRBJ2-5; D possibly matches TRBD1 or TRBD2 (5 bases each). The CDR3 spans 12 residues. Germline V gives CDR1 SGHTA, CDR2 FQGNSA. CDR3 amino acids: CASSLAGENQYF. In nucleotides, the CDR3 is TGTGCCAGCAGCTTAGCGGGGGAGAACCAGTACTTC.

This clonotype was seen once. The V call is TRBV6-1, the J call TRBJ1-3; D is perhaps TRBD1 (6 bases). V lost 5 bases and J lost 3, with 14 bases in between. The CDR3 spans 15 residues. CDR1 and CDR2 from the germline V gene are MNHNS and SASEGT. CDR3: CASSRTGTNGNTIYF. CDR3 in DNA: TGTGCCAGCAGTCGAACAGGGACTAATGGAAACACCATATATTTT.

Points on this clonotype: One end of the junction does not line up with germline, which may come from a read error. The chain couples TRBV24-1 to TRBJ2-2; D tentatively fits TRBD1 or TRBD2 (5 bases each). Germline assignment: CDR1 KGHDR and CDR2 SFDVKD. The CDR3 covers 14 residues. CDR3 amino acids: CATRGNRYTGELFF. The CDR3 DNA follows: TGTGCCACACGAGGGAACAGGTACACCGGTGAGCTGTTTTTT.

This clonotype appeared many times. The V call is TRBV7-2, the J call TRBJ1-1; D is possibly TRBD1 (6 bases). Germline CDR1 and CDR2: SGHTA and FQGNSA. Trimming cost V 4 bases and J 5 bases, with 20 bases left between them. The CDR3 has 16 residues. The CDR3 reads CASSSWIGGRRTEAFF. The DNA of the CDR3 is TGTGCCAGCAGCTCCTGGATAGGGGGGCGCCGTACTGAAGCTTTCTTT.

This clonotype was seen only a few times. With a far larger clone one base away, a read error is the likely cause. Written as DNA, the CDR3 is TGTGCCAGCTCTCAAAGTGACTCAGGGGGAAATCAGCCCCAGCATTTT. It translates to CASSQSDSGGNQPQHF. The chain has TRBV12-3 or TRBV12-4 and TRBJ1-5; 7 bases line up with TRBD1. V dropped 8 bases and J dropped 4; count of bases not matched to a gene: 14. This CDR3 spans 16 amino acids.

Notes on this clonotype: This CDR3 fails to terminate in the conserved phenylalanine or tryptophan, so it likely reflects a read error. This sequence joins TRBV11-3 and TRBJ2-5; possibly TRBD1 for D (5 bases). In germline, CDR1 is SGHNT, CDR2 YENEEA. Trimming left V 1 base short and J 3 bases short, with 12 bases between. CDR3 length equals 15 residues. CDR3 DNA sequence: TGTGCCAGCAGCTTAGGGGGCACCGACGAAGAGACCCAGTACTTA. As protein: CASSLGGTDEETQYL.

This clonotype was seen ten or more times. The chain is built from TRBV12-3 or TRBV12-4 and TRBJ2-3, with 9 bases fitting TRBD2. The CDR3 sequence is 16 residues long. The J segment lost 6 bases and the V segment lost 5 bases, leaving 12 bases of the junction unmatched. The CDR3 protein is CASSPRLAAAVDTQYF. The CDR3 DNA reads TGTGCCAGCAGTCCGAGACTAGCGGCGGCCGTTGATACGCAGTATTTT.

This clonotype was observed at least ten times. The rearrangement uses TRBV24-1 and TRBJ2-3; no clear D gene. Trimming cost V 0 bases and J 6 bases, with 12 bases left between them. This CDR3 is built from 15 residues. The germline gives CDR1 KGHDR, CDR2 SFDVKD. The DNA of the CDR3 is TGTGCCACCAGTGATTTGGGAGCAGGACGGGATACGCAGTATTTT. It is translated as CATSDLGAGRDTQYF.

Remarks on this clonotype: This clone may be a read error of a much larger clone one base away. The chain is built from TRBV6-1 and TRBJ2-1; no definite D call. This CDR3 is 14 amino acids long. Per germline, CDR1 MNHNS and CDR2 SASEGT. The chain's CDR3 is CVSSESSPYNEQFF. CDR3 coding DNA: TGTGTCAGCAGTGAGTCTTCCCCCTACAATGAGCAGTTCTTC.

A note on this clonotype: A single base separates this from a much larger clone, so it may be a read error. The chain is built from TRBV2 and TRBJ2-5; 12 bases agree with TRBD2. Trimming cost V 7 bases and J 2 bases; bases outside gene matches: 11. Germline loops: CDR1 SNHLY, CDR2 FYNNEI. The CDR3 runs 17 residues. The CDR3 DNA sequence: TGTGCCAGCAAGGAGACTAGCGGGAGATCGGTGCAAGAGACCCAGTACTTC. Protein product: CASKETSGRSVQETQYF.

DNA of the CDR3: TGTGCCAGCAGTGAAGCGTGGGGGACCCGGGAGCTGTTTTTT. Translating it yields CASSEAWGTRELFF. The chain combines TRBV6-2 or TRBV6-3 with TRBJ2-2, with D perhaps matching TRBD1 or TRBD2 (5 bases each). CDR1 and CDR2 from the germline V gene are MNHEY and SVGEGT. There are 14 residues in the CDR3. V shed 5 bases and J shed 9 bases, with 16 bases lying between them.

This clonotype was seen at least ten times. The V call is TRBV9, the J call TRBJ2-1; D gene uncertain. Germline CDR1 reads SGDLS; CDR2 reads YYNGEE. CDR3 size: 14 residues. V was shortened by 0 bases and J by 7 bases, with 11 bases between the two germline ends. The CDR3 protein is CASSVVGVGNEQFF. The CDR3 bases are TGTGCCAGCAGCGTAGTTGGGGTGGGGAATGAGCAGTTCTTC.

Of note for this clonotype: One base away lies a much larger clone, so this may be a sequencing read error. CDR3 in amino acids: CASSTGRANTGELFF. The CDR3 DNA is TGTGCCAGCAGCACTGGACGGGCAAACACCGGGGAGCTGTTTTTT. The chain carries TRBV11-3 and TRBJ2-2, with D uncertain. Deletions cut 5 bases from V and 2 bases from J, with 12 bases between. The CDR3 consists of 15 residues. Germline CDR1 SGHNT, CDR2 YENEEA. Full variable domain (outside the CDR3, taken from reference TRBV11-3 and TRBJ2-2): EAGVVQSPRYKIIEKKQPVAFWCNPISGHNTLYWYLQNLGQGPELLIRYENEEAVDDSQLPKDRFSAERLKGVDSTLKIQPAELGDSAVYLCASSTGRANTGELFFGEGSRLTVL.